The 21 T cell receptor beta chains in this list originate from one sample, sequenced in a study of human T cells and chemical hapten exposure. Time point denoted: patch test 2, 6 weeks after DPC sensitization. The treatment was: therapeutic diphenylcyclopropenone sensitization with weekly scalp DPC. Using its own MiXCR run on the RACE reads, TCRdb lists one record per CDR3 protein. The data show about 69,000 distinct CDR3 sequences, 10% seen once. Sequenced material: whole blood, taken in connection with sensitization to the hapten diphenylcyclopropenone (DPC). The receptors shown here come from a woman in her forties or fifties with alopecia areata. Some clones in this sample may be carry-over from other donors' samples.

This clonotype has at least ten counts. V usage is TRBV18 and J usage is TRBJ2-7; 13 positions agree with TRBD2. Germline CDR1 is KGHSH and CDR2 is LQKENI. The CDR3 consists of 15 residues. J lost 4 bases, V lost 6 bases, and 6 bases had no gene match. The CDR3: CASSPRTSGRYEQYF. The DNA of the CDR3 is TGTGCCAGCTCCCCTAGGACTAGCGGGAGATACGAGCAGTACTTC.

This clonotype was found once. The junction does not match germline at one end; this may be a read error. The chain has TRBV20-1 and TRBJ2-7; TRBD1 aligns across 7 bases. Per germline, CDR1 DFQATT and CDR2 SNEGSKA (reference sequence). The CDR3 totals 13 residues. The CDR3 reads CSAQGAGGDEQHF. The CDR3 DNA sequence: TGCAGTGCCCAAGGGGCAGGGGGTGACGAGCAGCACTTC.

This clonotype was seen a few times. V usage is TRBV20-1 and J usage is TRBJ2-1, with D possibly being TRBD2 (5 bases). V shed 6 bases and J shed 9 bases, with 12 bases lying between them. CDR1 and CDR2 (germline): DFQATT, SNEGSKA (reference sequence). The CDR3 spans 11 residues. The CDR3 reads CSAPSAGEQFF. The CDR3 DNA is TGCAGTGCCCCCAGCGCGGGTGAGCAGTTCTTC.

This clonotype was observed at least ten times. The J gene is TRBJ2-3, the V gene TRBV12-3 or TRBV12-4, with 7 positions matching TRBD1. The CDR3 is made up of 14 amino acids. Trimming took 6 bases from V and 2 from J; bases not matched to a gene: 5. The DNA for the CDR3 is TGTGCCAGCAGCAAGACAGGGCTCACAGATACGCAGTATTTT. Its protein product is CASSKTGLTDTQYF.

Ten or more counts support this clonotype. The J gene is TRBJ2-7, the V gene TRBV20-1; 7 bases map to TRBD2. The length of the CDR3 is 13 residues. CDR1 and CDR2 (germline): DFQATT, SNEGSKA (reference sequence). Trimming cost V 3 bases and J 4 bases; bases outside gene matches: 6. CDR3 DNA sequence: TGCAGTGCTAGTGGACTAGACGCGTACGAGCAGTACTTC. Translation: CSASGLDAYEQYF.

This clonotype was detected a few times. The gene calls are TRBV6-1 and TRBJ1-5; 7 bases align to TRBD1. The CDR3 is 14 residues long. CDR1 MNHNS and CDR2 SASEGT come from the germline V gene. With 4 bases clipped from V and 3 bases from J, the junction kept 3 bases outside the gene matches. This chain's CDR3 is CASSGTGFNQPQHF. CDR3 sequence (DNA): TGTGCCAGCAGTGGGACAGGCTTCAATCAGCCCCAGCATTTT.

This chain connects TRBV2 to TRBJ2-7, with TRBD2 identical over 9 bases. The CDR3 is 19 residues long. J lost 5 bases, V lost 2 bases, and 19 bases had no gene match. CDR1 SNHLY and CDR2 FYNNEI come from the germline V gene. The CDR3 sequence: CASSEPESGVAGVYNEQYF. The CDR3 DNA is TGTGCCAGCAGTGAACCCGAATCTGGGGTAGCGGGAGTCTACAACGAGCAGTACTTC. Full variable domain (missing parts from reference TRBV2 and TRBJ2-7): EPEVTQTPSHQVTQMGQEVILRCVPISNHLYFYWYRQILGQKVEFLVSFYNNEISEKSEIFDDQFSVERPDGSNFTLKIRSTKLEDSAMYFCASSEPESGVAGVYNEQYFGPGTRLTVT.

This clonotype was observed a handful of times. The chain links TRBV29-1 to TRBJ2-7; D might be TRBD2 (5 bases). CDR1 and CDR2 (germline): SQVTM, ANQGSEA. V dropped 4 bases and J dropped 4 bases, with 5 bases sitting between them. The CDR3 is 10 residues long. The CDR3 here is CSVAGYEQYF. As DNA, the CDR3 is TGCAGCGTTGCGGGGTACGAGCAGTACTTC.

This clonotype has just a few counts. The chain joins TRBV5-1 to TRBJ2-7; D possibly corresponds to TRBD2 (6 bases). CDR1 and CDR2 (germline): SGHRS, YFSETQ. The CDR3 has 16 residues. V was shortened by 0 bases and J by 3 bases, with 16 bases between the two germline ends. CDR3 DNA: TGCGCCAGCAGCTTGGAGGGTAGCGGCACTAGCTACGAGCAGTACTTC. Translated, it gives CASSLEGSGTSYEQYF.

This clonotype appeared a few times. The rearrangement uses TRBV29-1 and TRBJ1-1; TRBD1 is a possible D gene (6 bases). The CDR3 has 13 residues. Trimming took 6 bases from V and 2 from J, leaving 13 bases between them. Germline V gene sequence: CDR1 SQVTM, CDR2 ANQGSEA. The CDR3 here is CSVARGGNTEAFF. CDR3 coding DNA: TGCAGCGTCGCCAGGGGAGGAAACACTGAAGCTTTCTTT.

This clonotype occurred many times. This chain connects TRBV5-1 to TRBJ2-3, with 9 bases lining up with TRBD2. The length of the CDR3 is 16 residues. The germline V gene has CDR1 SGHRS and CDR2 YFSETQ. Trimming cost V 4 bases and J 0 bases; bases outside gene matches: 6. CDR3 in DNA: TGCGCCAGCAGCGCCGGGACTAGCTTTAGCACAGATACGCAGTATTTT. The encoded protein is CASSAGTSFSTDTQYF.

The sample holds a few counts of this clonotype. V and J are TRBV12-3 or TRBV12-4 and TRBJ1-5, with 12 bases lining up with TRBD1. The CDR3 has 16 amino acids. V gave up 1 base and J gave up 3 bases; unmatched junction bases: 1. DNA of the CDR3: TGTGCCAGCAGTTTAGGGGACAGGGGGCACAATCAGCCCCAGCATTTT. Translation: CASSLGDRGHNQPQHF.

This chain uses TRBV3-1 with TRBJ1-5, with D uncertain. The CDR3 totals 13 residues. Looked up from germline, CDR1 is LGHDT and CDR2 is YNNKEL (reference sequence). Between the trimmed V and J ends, which lost 1 base and 6 bases, there was a span of 7 bases. The CDR3 coding sequence is TGTGCCAGCAGCCAAGTAGGAAGTCAGCCCCAGCATTTT. Its protein is CASSQVGSQPQHF.

This chain connects TRBV10-2 to TRBJ1-1; TRBD1 might be the D (5 bases). This CDR3 is built from 14 residues. V was clipped by 2 bases and J by 1 base, with 8 bases between them. The germline gives CDR1 WSHSY, CDR2 SAAADI. The CDR3 DNA reads TGCGCCAGCAGTGAGGTCAGGGCGAACACTGAAGCTTTCTTT. Residues: CASSEVRANTEAFF.

This clonotype was recorded a few times. The chain links TRBV10-3 to TRBJ1-1; D is perhaps TRBD1 (6 bases). The CDR3 totals 13 residues. The V end lost 0 bases, the J end lost 5 bases, and 7 bases lay between the germline ends. Germline CDR1 is ENHRY and CDR2 is SYGVKD. The CDR3 nucleotides are TGTGCCATCAGTGAGTCACAGGGAACTGAAGCTTTCTTT. Its translation is CAISESQGTEAFF.

This clonotype was observed many times. V is TRBV10-1 and J is TRBJ1-1; D is unresolved. There are 14 residues in the CDR3. Germline V gene lookup returns CDR1 WNHNN and CDR2 SYGVQD (reference sequence). V was cut by 8 bases and J by 4 bases, with 17 bases left in between. The DNA of the CDR3 is TGCGCCAGCTCCCTGACGAGGGAAACCACTGAAGCTTTCTTT. It specifies CASSLTRETTEAFF.

There are a few counts of this clonotype. The V call is TRBV3-1, the J call TRBJ2-7; 9 positions match TRBD2. The J segment lost 7 bases and the V segment lost 4 bases, leaving 8 bases of the junction unmatched. There are 14 residues in the CDR3. CDR1 and CDR2 from the germline V gene are LGHDT and YNNKEL (reference sequence). The CDR3 here is CASSPQREVTEQYF. In nucleotides, the CDR3 is TGTGCCAGCAGCCCCCAGCGGGAGGTGACTGAGCAGTACTTC.

This clonotype was recorded many times. Here the CDR3 DNA reads TGTGCCACCAGTGATAAAGGGGGACAGGGCGCCCGATTCTATGGCTACACCTTC. Residues: CATSDKGGQGARFYGYTF. The chain employs TRBV24-1 and TRBJ1-2; 9 bases are a match to TRBD1. The junction had 14 bases not matched to a gene; V was cut back by 3 bases and J by 4 bases. The CDR3 totals 18 residues. The germline gives CDR1 KGHDR, CDR2 SFDVKD.

In this sample, this clonotype turned up many times. The rearrangement uses TRBV6-5 and TRBJ1-1, with 11 bases fitting TRBD1. CDR1 is MNHEY, CDR2 SVGAGI, per germline. The V gene end was trimmed by 5 bases and the J gene end by 0 bases; junction bases not matched to a gene: 5. The CDR3 has 16 residues. This CDR3 reads CASSLGQGGLNTEAFF. CDR3 nucleotides: TGTGCCAGCAGTCTGGGACAGGGGGGATTGAACACTGAAGCTTTCTTT.

This clonotype has only a few counts. The V gene is TRBV5-1, the J gene TRBJ2-6; no clear D. CDR1 and CDR2 from the germline V gene are SGHRS and YFSETQ. The CDR3 contains 15 residues. The V end was cut by 2 bases, the J end by 1 base, with 7 bases between. CDR3 amino acids: CASSFYLSGANVLTF. The CDR3 region has the DNA TGCGCCAGCAGCTTTTACCTGTCTGGGGCCAACGTCCTGACTTTC.

The rearrangement links TRBV19 to TRBJ1-6, with a tentative D call TRBD1 (6 bases). Trimming stripped 10 bases from V and 7 bases from J, with 17 bases between. The CDR3 contains 14 residues. Germline V gene sequence: CDR1 LNHDA, CDR2 SQIVND (reference sequence). CDR3 nucleotides: TGTGCCACCAATCAGGGGACTACGAATTCACCCCTCCACTTT. Translation gives CATNQGTTNSPLHF.